This TCR beta chain was obtained from a study of blood T cell repertoires in COVID-19. Study as a whole: PBMCs, B-cell-depleted T cells, or T cells were the source of the cDNA or gDNA that made up the material.

Assay used: immunoSEQ multiplex PCR; TCRdb lists only in-frame clones, some missing. Of under 250,000 clones in the sample, 75% to 85% were seen once. Germline CDR1 is SGHNT and CDR2 is YYREEE (reference sequence). The CDR3 is 13 residues long. With 2 bases clipped from V and 6 bases from J, the junction kept 2 bases outside the gene matches. Participant-reported clinical history was the basis for cohort assignment. The chain joins TRBV5-4 to TRBJ2-5; 9 bases line up with TRBD1. Sequencing was done on a sample of PBMCs or T cells enriched from blood (not recorded which). The TCR comes from a young man with acute COVID-19. In DNA, the CDR3 is TGTGCCAGCAGCTTTGGACAGGGGAAGACCCAGTACTTC. Protein product: CASSFGQGKTQYF. Full variable domain (rest looked up from reference TRBV5-4 and TRBJ2-5): ETGVTQSPTHLIKTRGQQVTLRCSSQSGHNTVSWYQQALGQGPQFIFQYYREEENGRGNFPPRFSGLQFPNYSSELNVNALELDDSALYLCASSFGQGKTQYFGPGTRLLVL.